This TCR beta chain originates from a study of technical replicates of blood from a few donors. Germline V CDR1 and CDR2: MNHNS, SASEGT. Trimming cost V 6 bases and J 8 bases, with 14 bases left between them. This CDR3 is 13 amino acids long. Measured with immunoSEQ multiplex PCR; TCRdb has only the in-frame clones, and not every one. The sample shows about 83,000 clones, approximately 90% of them seen only once. The sequence was obtained from a human donor in good health. Sequencing used T cells isolated from PBMCs. J is TRBJ2-4 and V is TRBV6-1; D uncertain. The CDR3 loop is CASSPSGLDIQYF. In DNA form, the CDR3 reads TGTGCCAGCAGCCCTTCGGGTTTGGACATTCAGTACTTC.